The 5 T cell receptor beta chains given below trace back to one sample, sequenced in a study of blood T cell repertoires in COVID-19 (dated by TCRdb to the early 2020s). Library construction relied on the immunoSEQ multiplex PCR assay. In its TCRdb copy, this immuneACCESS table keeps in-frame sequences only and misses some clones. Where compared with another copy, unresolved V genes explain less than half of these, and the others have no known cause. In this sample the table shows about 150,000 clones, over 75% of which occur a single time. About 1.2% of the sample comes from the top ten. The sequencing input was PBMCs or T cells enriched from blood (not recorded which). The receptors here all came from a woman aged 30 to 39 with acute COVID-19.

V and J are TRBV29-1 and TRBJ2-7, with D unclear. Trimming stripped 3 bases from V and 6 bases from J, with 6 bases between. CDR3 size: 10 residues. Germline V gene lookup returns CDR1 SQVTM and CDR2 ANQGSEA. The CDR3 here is CSVDPGEQYF. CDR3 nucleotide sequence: TGCAGCGTTGACCCGGGCGAGCAGTACTTC.

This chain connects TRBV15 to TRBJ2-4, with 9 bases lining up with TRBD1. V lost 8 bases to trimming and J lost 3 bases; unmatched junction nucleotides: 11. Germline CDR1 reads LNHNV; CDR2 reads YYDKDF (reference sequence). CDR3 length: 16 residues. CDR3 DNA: TGTGCCACCGGCGATGGGGAGGGACAGGGCAAAAACATTCAGTACTTC. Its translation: CATGDGEGQGKNIQYF.

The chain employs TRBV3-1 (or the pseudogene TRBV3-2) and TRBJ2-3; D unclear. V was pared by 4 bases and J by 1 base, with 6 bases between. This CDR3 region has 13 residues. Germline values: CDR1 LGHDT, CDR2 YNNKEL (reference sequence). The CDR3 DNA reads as TGTGCCAGCAGCCTACGAGGCACAGATACGCAGTATTTT. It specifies CASSLRGTDTQYF.

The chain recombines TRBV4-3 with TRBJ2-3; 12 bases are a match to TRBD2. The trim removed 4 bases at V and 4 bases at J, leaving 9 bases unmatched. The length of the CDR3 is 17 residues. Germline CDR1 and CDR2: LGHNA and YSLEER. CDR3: CASSPAGLAGGADTQYF. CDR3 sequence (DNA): TGCGCCAGCAGCCCGGCTGGTCTAGCGGGAGGGGCAGATACGCAGTATTTT.

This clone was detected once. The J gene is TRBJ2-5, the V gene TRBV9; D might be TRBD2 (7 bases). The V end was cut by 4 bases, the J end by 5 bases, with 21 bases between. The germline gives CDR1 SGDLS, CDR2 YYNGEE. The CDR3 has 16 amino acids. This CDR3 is CASSQGGGASYETQYF. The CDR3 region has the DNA TGTGCCAGCAGCCAAGGGGGGGGAGCAAGCTACGAGACCCAGTACTTC. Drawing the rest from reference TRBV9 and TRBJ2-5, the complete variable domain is DSGVTQTPKHLITATGQRVTLRCSPRSGDLSVYWYQQSLDQGLQFLIQYYNGEERAKGNILERFSAQQFPDLHSELNLSSLELGDSALYFCASSQGGGASYETQYFGPGTRLLVL.